Described below is a single T cell receptor beta chain sequence and its context. Its target is not known. Via MiXCR, TCRdb re-called the 5' RACE reads, giving one row per CDR3 protein. Of about 700,000 distinct CDR3 sequences listed, under 20% are singletons. This sample was included in a study of CD8 T cells in ankylosing spondylitis. The study, taken as a whole, reports: Seven or eight highly homologous variants made up a TCR beta motif, and this motif appeared characteristic of ankylosing spondylitis blood.

The source material was blood, either unsorted or a sorted T cell fraction (not recorded which). The clonotype was recovered from a male donor with ankylosing spondylitis.

The CDR3 is CASRRGDQPQHF. CDR3 bases: TGTGCCAGTAGGAGGGGGGATCAGCCCCAGCATTTT. The chain has TRBV19 and TRBJ1-5, with a tentative D call TRBD1 (6 bases). Deletions cut 6 bases from V and 5 bases from J, with 8 bases between. Germline V CDR1 and CDR2: LNHDA, SQIVND (reference sequence). CDR3 size: 12 residues.